This T cell receptor beta chain stems from a study of T-cell reconstitution after alpha-beta-depleted transplantation in children. This CDR3 comprises 14 residues. V was shortened by 2 bases and J by 2 bases, with 8 bases between the two germline ends. The germline V gene encodes CDR1 SGHDN and CDR2 FVKESK. There are a few counts of this clonotype. For TCRbeta, the library was prepared with unique molecular identifiers. MiXCR, run by TCRdb on the PCR reads, gives a single entry per CDR3 protein. The sample lists around 250,000 distinct CDR3 sequences, 9.5% to 10% occurring once. This specimen consisted of PBMCs from the stem cell graft donor, obtained from the stem cell graft. This sequence originates from a human donor who donated a stem cell graft to a child with SCID. The rearrangement links TRBV14 to TRBJ2-3; D is perhaps TRBD1 or TRBD2 (6 bases each). The CDR3 nucleotides are TGTGCCAGCAGCCAATGGGGGGCCACAGATACGCAGTATTTT. It specifies CASSQWGATDTQYF.